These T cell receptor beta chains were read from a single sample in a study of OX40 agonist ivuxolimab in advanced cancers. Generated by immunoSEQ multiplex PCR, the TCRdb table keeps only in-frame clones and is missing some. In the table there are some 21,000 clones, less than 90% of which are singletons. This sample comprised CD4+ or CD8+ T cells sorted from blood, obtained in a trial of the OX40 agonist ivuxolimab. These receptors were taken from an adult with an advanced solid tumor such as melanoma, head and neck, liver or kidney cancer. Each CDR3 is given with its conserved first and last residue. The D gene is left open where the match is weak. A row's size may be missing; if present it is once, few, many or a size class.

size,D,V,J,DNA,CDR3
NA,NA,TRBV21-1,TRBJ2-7,TGTGCCAGCAGCAAAGGGCCTAGCGGCTCCTACGAGCAGTACTTC,CASSKGPSGSYEQYF
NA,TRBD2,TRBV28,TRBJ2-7,TGTGCCAGCTTAGCGGGATCGGGCTACGAGCAGTACTTC,CASLAGSGYEQYF
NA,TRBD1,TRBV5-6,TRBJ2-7,TGTGCCAGCAGCTGGGACAGTACCTACGAGCAGTACTTC,CASSWDSTYEQYF
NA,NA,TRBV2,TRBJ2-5,TGTGCCAGCAGTGACCCCCGAGGCAGTTATCAAGAGACCCAGTACTTC,CASSDPRGSYQETQYF
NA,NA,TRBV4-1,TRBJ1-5,TGCGCCAGCAGCCAAGATGGGGGACACAACAATCAGCCCCAGCATTTT,CASSQDGGHNNQPQHF
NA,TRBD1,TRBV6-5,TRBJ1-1,TGTGCCAGCAGCCCGACAGGGCTTGAAGCTTTCTTT,CASSPTGLEAFF
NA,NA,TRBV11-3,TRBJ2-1,TGTGCCAGCAGCCCCCGGACGTCCTACAATGAGCAGTTCTTC,CASSPRTSYNEQFF
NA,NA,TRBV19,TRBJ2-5,TGTGCCAATCCAGTAGGGGAGACCCAGTACTTC,CANPVGETQYF
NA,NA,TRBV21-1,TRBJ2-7,TGTGCCAGCAGCAATCTGGGAGAGCAGTACTTC,CASSNLGEQYF
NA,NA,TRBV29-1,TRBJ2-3,TGCAGCGTTGAAGGGGGGAGATGGGGCACAGATACGCAGTATTTT,CSVEGGRWGTDTQYF
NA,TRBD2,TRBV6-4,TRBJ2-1,TGTGCCAGCAGCGGGACTAGCGGGAGTTACAATGAGCAGTTCTTC,CASSGTSGSYNEQFF
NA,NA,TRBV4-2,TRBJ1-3,TGTGCCAGTTCAGGGCTTCGAAACACCATATATTTT,CASSGLRNTIYF
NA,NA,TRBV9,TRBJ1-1,TGTGCCAGCAGCGTGGGAGGTTCGAACACTGAAGCTTTCTTT,CASSVGGSNTEAFF
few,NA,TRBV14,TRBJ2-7,TGTGCCAGCAGCCAAGCTAGCTCGTCCGAGCAGTACTTC,CASSQASSSEQYF
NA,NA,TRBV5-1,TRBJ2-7,TGCGCCAGCAGCTTGGCCGGGACTGCAGCCTACGAGCAGTACTTC,CASSLAGTAAYEQYF
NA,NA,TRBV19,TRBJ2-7,TGTGCCAGTAGTTCCCCGGCCGAGCAGTACTTC,CASSSPAEQYF
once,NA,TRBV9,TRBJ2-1,TGTGCCAGCAGCATGACCCTGAGCTCCTACAATGAGCAGTTCTTC,CASSMTLSSYNEQFF
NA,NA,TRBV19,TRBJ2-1,TGTGCCAGTAGTATTCGATCTAGGGGCGGGACCTACAATGAGCAGTTCTTC,CASSIRSRGGTYNEQFF
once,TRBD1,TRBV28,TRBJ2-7,TGTGCCAGCAGCTTAGAGGGGACAGGGGGCCTCGAGCAGTACTTC,CASSLEGTGGLEQYF
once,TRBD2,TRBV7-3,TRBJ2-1,TGTGCCAGCAGCTTAGCTAGCGGGAGTTCCTACAATGAGCAGTTCTTC,CASSLASGSSYNEQFF
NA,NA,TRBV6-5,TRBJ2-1,TGTGCCAGCAGTTACGACACGGATTTGAATGAGCAGTTCTTC,CASSYDTDLNEQFF
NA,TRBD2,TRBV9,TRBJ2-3,TGTGCCAGCAGTCGTAGCGGGACCACAGATACGCAGTATTTT,CASSRSGTTDTQYF
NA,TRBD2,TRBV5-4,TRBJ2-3,TGTGCCAGCAGATTGAGCGGGAGAAGAGATACGCAGTATTTT,CASRLSGRRDTQYF
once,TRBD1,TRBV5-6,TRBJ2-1,TGTGCCAGCAGCACCGGGACAGTCTACAATGAGCAGTTCTTC,CASSTGTVYNEQFF
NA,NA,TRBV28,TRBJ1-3,TGTGCCAGCAGTTTGGGGTCCGCCGGAAACACCATATATTTT,CASSLGSAGNTIYF
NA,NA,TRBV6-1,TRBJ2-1,TGTGCCAGCACCAACGGTGCCCACAATGAGCAGTTCTTC,CASTNGAHNEQFF
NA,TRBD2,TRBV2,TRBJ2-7,TGTGCCAGCAGTGAAGAACTAGCGGGAAGCTCCTACGAGCAGTACTTC,CASSEELAGSSYEQYF
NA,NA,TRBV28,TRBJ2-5,TGTGCCAGCACCCCTACGGGCCTCGGGGGAGAGACCCAGTACTTC,CASTPTGLGGETQYF
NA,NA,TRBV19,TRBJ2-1,TGTGCCAGTAGTATATCCGGGCCGGAGCAGTTCTTC,CASSISGPEQFF
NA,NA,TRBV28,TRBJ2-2,TGTGCCAGCAGTATAGAGAACACCGGGGAGCTGTTTTTT,CASSIENTGELFF
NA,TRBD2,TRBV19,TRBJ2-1,TGTGCCAGTAGTCCTGAGGGACTAGCGGTCAATGAGCAGTTCTTC,CASSPEGLAVNEQFF
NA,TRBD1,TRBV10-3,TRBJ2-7,TGTGCCATCAGTGGACAGGGCGAATACGAGCAGTACTTC,CAISGQGEYEQYF
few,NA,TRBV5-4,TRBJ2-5,TGTGCCAGCAGCTTGATAGAGGAGGAGACCCAGTACTTC,CASSLIEEETQYF
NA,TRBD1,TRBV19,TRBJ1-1,TGTGCCAGTACCACAGGGGCTACTGAAGCTTTCTTT,CASTTGATEAFF
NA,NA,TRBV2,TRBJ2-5,TGTGCCAGCAGTGAAGCGCTGGGTTCCCAGTACTTC,CASSEALGSQYF
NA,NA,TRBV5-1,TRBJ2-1,TGCGCCAGCGGCGATGAGCAGTTCTTC,CASGDEQFF
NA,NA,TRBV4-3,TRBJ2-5,TGCGCCAGCAGCCAAGATTTGGCAGGGAATTCCGAGGGGACCCAGTACTTC,CASSQDLAGNSEGTQYF
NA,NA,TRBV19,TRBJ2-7,TGTGCCAGTGGACAACAGGGAGGCTTTTACGAGCAGTACTTC,CASGQQGGFYEQYF
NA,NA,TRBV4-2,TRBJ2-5,TGTGCCAGCAGCCAAGATTTGACATATCAAGAGACCCAGTACTTC,CASSQDLTYQETQYF
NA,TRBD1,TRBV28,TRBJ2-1,TGTGCCAGCAGAATAAGGACAGGGGTTGATGAGCAGTTCTTC,CASRIRTGVDEQFF
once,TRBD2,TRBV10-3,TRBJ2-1,TGTGCCATCAGCAGCTCTAGCGGGAGTTACAATGAGCAGTTCTTC,CAISSSSGSYNEQFF
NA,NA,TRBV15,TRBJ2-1,TGTGCCACCAGCAGAGCCGGGGCAGGGGCCTACAATGAGCAGTTCTTC,CATSRAGAGAYNEQFF
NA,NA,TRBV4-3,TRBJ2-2,TGCGCCAGCAGCCCTATTCCGCAGGCCGGGGAGCTGTTTTTT,CASSPIPQAGELFF